This T cell receptor beta chain was found in a study of T cell responses to AZD1222 COVID-19 vaccine. Study background: The analysis combined second doses at about 4 or about 12 weeks.

A note on this clone: The target antigen is unknown.

General observations from the study: Once two AZD1222 doses were given, Spike-specific TCR breadth and depth went up.

Clones were read by immunoSEQ multiplex PCR, and TCRdb kept only the in-frame ones, dropping some. The sample comprises 150,000 to 200,000 clones, about nine tenths of which are singletons, and 2.6% rests with the top ten. This specimen was peripheral blood, taken on day 0 of AZD1222 vaccination. The TCR comes from an adult in good health.

The DNA for the CDR3 is TGCGCCAGCAGCTGGGAGACTCGTGAGCAGTTCTTC. Translated: CASSWETREQFF. The J gene is TRBJ2-1, the V gene TRBV5-1; possible D gene TRBD2, 5 bases. Germline V CDR1 and CDR2: SGHRS, YFSETQ. Trimming pared 3 bases from V and 9 bases from J, leaving 10 bases between. This CDR3 comprises 12 residues.